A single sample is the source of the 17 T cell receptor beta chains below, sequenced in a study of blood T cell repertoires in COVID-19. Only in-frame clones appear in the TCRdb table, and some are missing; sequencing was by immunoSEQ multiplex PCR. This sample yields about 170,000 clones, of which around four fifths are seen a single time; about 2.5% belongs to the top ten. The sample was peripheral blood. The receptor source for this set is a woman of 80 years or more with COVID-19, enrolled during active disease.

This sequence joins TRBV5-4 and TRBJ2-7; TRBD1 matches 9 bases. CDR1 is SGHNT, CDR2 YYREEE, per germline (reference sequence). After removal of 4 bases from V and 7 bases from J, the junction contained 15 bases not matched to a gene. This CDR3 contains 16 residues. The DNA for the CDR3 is TGTGCCAGCAGCGCCGAGCCGGGACAGGGATTGAGGGAGCAGTACTTC. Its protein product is CASSAEPGQGLREQYF.

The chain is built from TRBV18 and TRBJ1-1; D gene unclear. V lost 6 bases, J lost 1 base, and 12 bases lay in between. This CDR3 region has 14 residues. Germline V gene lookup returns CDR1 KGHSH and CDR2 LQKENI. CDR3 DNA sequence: TGTGCCAGCTCTCAAACCACGGGGAACACTGAAGCTTTCTTT. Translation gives CASSQTTGNTEAFF.

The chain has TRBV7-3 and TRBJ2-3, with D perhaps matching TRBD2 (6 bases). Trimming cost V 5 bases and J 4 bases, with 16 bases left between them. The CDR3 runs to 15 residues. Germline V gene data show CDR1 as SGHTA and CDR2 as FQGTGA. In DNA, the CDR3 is TGTGCCAGCAGCCCAAGGAGAACTAGCCCAGATACGCAGTATTTT. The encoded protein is CASSPRRTSPDTQYF. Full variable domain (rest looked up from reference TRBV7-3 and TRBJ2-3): GAGVSQTPSNKVTEKGKYVELRCDPISGHTALYWYRQSLGQGPEFLIYFQGTGAADDSGLPNDRFFAVRPEGSVSTLKIQRTERGDSAVYLCASSPRRTSPDTQYFGPGTRLTVL.

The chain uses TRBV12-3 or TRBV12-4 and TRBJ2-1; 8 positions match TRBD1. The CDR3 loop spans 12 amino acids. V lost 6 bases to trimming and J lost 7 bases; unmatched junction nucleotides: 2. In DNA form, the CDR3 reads TGTGCCAGCAGGGACAGGGCAAATGAGCAGTTCTTC. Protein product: CASRDRANEQFF.

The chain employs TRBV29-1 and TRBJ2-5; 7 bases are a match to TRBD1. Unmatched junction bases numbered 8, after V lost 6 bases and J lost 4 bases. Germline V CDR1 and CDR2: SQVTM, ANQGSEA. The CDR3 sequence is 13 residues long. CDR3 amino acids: CSVIDRDGETQYF. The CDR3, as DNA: TGCAGCGTGATTGACAGGGACGGAGAGACCCAGTACTTC. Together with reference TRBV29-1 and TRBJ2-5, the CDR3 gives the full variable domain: SAVISQKPSRDICQRGTSLTIQCQVDSQVTMMFWYRQQPGQSLTLIATANQGSEATYESGFVIDKFPISRPNLTFSTLTVSNMSPEDSSIYLCSVIDRDGETQYFGPGTRLLVL.

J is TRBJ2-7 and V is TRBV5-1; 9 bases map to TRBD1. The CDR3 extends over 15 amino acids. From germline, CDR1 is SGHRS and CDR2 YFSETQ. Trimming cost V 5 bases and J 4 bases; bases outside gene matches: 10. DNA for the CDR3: TGCGCCAGCAGACCCGGGACAGGGATAATGTACGAGCAGTACTTC. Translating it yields CASRPGTGIMYEQYF.

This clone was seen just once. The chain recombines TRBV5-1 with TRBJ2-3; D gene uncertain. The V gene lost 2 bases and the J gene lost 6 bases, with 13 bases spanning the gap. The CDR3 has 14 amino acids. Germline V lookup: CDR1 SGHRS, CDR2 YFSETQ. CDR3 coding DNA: TGCGCCAGCAGCTTCCTCGAGCGAACGGATACGCAGTATTTT. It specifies CASSFLERTDTQYF.

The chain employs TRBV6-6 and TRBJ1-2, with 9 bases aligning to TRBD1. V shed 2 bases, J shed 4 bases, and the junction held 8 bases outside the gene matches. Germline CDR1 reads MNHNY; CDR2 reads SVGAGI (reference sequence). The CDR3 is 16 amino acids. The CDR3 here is CASSYKRDRVFYGYTF. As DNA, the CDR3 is TGTGCCAGCAGTTACAAGAGGGACAGGGTCTTCTATGGCTACACCTTC.

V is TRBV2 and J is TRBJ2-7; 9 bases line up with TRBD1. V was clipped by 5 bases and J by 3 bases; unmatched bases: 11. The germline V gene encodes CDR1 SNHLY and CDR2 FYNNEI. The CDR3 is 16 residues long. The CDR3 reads CASSTIRDRVNYEQYF. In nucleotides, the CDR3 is TGTGCCAGCAGTACAATTAGGGACAGGGTGAACTACGAGCAGTACTTC.

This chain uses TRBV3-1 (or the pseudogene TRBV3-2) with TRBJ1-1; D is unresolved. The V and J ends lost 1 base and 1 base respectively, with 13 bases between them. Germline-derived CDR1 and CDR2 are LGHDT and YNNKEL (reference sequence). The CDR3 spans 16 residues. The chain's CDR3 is CASSQAIGTGNTEAFF. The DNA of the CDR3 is TGTGCCAGCAGCCAAGCTATTGGTACGGGGAACACTGAAGCTTTCTTT.

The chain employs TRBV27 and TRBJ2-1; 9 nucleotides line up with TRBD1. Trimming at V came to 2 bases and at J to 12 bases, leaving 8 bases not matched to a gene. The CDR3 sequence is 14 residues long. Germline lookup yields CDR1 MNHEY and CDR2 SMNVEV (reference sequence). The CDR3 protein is CASSLGTGILVQFF. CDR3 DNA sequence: TGTGCCAGCAGTTTAGGGACAGGGATTTTAGTGCAGTTCTTC.

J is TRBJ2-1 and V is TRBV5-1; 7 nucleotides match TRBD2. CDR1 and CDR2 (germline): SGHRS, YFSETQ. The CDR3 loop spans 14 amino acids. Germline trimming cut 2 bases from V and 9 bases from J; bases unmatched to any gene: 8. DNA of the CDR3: TGCGCCAGCAGCTTACAAAACTTAGCGGGTGAGCAGTTCTTC. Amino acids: CASSLQNLAGEQFF.

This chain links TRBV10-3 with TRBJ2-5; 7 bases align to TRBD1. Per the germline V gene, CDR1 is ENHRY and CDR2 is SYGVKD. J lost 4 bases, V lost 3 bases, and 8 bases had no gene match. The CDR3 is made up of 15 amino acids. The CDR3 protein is CAISEATGAVETQYF. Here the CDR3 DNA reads TGTGCCATCAGTGAAGCTACAGGGGCCGTAGAGACCCAGTACTTC.

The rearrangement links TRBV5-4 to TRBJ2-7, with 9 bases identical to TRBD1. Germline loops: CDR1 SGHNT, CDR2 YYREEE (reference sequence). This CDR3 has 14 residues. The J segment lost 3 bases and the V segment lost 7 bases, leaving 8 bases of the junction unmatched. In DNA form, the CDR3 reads TGTGCCAGCTATCGGGACAGGGCATTCTACGAGCAGTACTTC. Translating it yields CASYRDRAFYEQYF.

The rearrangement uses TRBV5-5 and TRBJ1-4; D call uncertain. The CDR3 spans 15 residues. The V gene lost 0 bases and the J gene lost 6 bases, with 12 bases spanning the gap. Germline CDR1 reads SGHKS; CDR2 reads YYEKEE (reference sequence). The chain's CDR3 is CASSLDGQAYEKLFF. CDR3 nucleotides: TGTGCCAGCAGCTTGGATGGGCAGGCCTATGAAAAACTGTTTTTT.

The CDR3 DNA is TGTGCCTGGAGTGGGACCGGGACAGCCTACGAGCAGTACTTC. This sequence encodes CAWSGTGTAYEQYF. J is TRBJ2-7 and V is TRBV30; 7 bases line up with TRBD1. Germline lookup yields CDR1 GTSNPN and CDR2 SVGIG (reference sequence). With V trimmed by 1 base and J by 2 bases, 5 bases remained unmatched. The CDR3 contains 14 residues.

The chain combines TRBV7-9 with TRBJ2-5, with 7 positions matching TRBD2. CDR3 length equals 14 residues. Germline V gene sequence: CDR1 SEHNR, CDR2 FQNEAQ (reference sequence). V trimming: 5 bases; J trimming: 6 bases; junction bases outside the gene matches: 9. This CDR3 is CASSPSGGAKTQYF. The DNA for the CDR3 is TGTGCCAGCAGCCCCTCGGGGGGTGCAAAGACCCAGTACTTC. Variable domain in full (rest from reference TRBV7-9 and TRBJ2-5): DTGVSQNPRHKITKRGQNVTFRCDPISEHNRLYWYRQTLGQGPEFLTYFQNEAQLEKSRLLSDRFSAERPKGSFSTLEIQRTEQGDSAMYLCASSPSGGAKTQYFGPGTRLLVL.